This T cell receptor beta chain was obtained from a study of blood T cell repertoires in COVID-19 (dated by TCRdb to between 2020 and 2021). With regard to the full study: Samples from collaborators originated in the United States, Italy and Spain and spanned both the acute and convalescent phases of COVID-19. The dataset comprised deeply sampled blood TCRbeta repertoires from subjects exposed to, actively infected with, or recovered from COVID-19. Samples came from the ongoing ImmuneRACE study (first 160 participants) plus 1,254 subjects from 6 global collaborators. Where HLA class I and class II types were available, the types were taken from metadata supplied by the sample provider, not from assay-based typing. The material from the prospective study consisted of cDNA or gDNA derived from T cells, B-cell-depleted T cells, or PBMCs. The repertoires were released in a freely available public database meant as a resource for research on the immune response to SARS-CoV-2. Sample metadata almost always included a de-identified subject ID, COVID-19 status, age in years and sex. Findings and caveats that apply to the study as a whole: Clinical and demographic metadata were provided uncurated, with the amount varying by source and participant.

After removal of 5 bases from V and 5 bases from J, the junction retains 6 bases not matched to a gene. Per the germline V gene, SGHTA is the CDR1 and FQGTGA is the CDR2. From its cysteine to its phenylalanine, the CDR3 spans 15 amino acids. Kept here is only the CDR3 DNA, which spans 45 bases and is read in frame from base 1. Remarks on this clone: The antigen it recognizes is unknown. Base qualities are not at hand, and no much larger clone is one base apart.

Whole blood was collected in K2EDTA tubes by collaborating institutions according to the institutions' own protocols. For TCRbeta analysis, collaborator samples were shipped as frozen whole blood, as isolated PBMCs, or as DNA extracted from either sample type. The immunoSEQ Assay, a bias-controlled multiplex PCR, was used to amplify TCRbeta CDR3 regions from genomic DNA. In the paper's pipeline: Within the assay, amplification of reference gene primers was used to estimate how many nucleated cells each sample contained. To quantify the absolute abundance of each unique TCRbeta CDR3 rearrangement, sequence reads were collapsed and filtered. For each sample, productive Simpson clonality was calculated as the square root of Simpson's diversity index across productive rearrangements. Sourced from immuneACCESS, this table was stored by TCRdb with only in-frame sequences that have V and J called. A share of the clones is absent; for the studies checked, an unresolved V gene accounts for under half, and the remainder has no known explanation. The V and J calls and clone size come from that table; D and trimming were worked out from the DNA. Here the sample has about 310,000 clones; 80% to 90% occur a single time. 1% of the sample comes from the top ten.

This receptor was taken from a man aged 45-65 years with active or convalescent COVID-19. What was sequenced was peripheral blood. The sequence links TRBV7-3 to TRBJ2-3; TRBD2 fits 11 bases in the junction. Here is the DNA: TGTGCCAGCAGCCTGGGACTAGCGGCAGGAGATACGCAGTATTTT. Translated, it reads CASSLGLAAGDTQYF.